These T cell receptor beta chains were read from a single sample in a study of blood T cell repertoires in COVID-19. Profiling relied on immunoSEQ multiplex PCR, and the TCRdb table lists in-frame clones only, not all of them. The table records more than 110,000 clones, roughly 80% of them present only once. The sequenced material came from PBMCs or T cells enriched from blood (not recorded which). Every receptor here comes from a woman aged 18-29 years who had been exposed to COVID-19. CDR3s include the opening cysteine and the closing phenylalanine or tryptophan.

v_call: TRBV6-5
cdr3_length: 15
j_call: TRBJ2-3
cdr3_aa: CASSRQGAGTDTQYF

v_call: TRBV18
cdr3_length: 13
j_call: TRBJ1-3
cdr3_aa: CASSPSGGNTIYF

v_call: TRBV6-2/TRBV6-3
cdr3_length: 17
j_call: TRBJ1-5
cdr3_aa: CASSLRTGGVSNQPQHF

v_call: TRBV9
cdr3_length: 18
j_call: TRBJ2-5
cdr3_aa: CASSVGAGTRGNPETQYF

v_call: TRBV6-2/TRBV6-3
cdr3_length: 15
j_call: TRBJ1-2
cdr3_aa: CASSYSDQGGYGYTF

v_call: TRBV7-2
cdr3_length: 16
j_call: TRBJ1-2
cdr3_aa: CASRSTGTALGVGYTF

v_call: TRBV5-1
cdr3_length: 17
j_call: TRBJ2-6
cdr3_aa: CASSLGQGAGGANVLTF

v_call: TRBV3-1/TRBV3-2
cdr3_length: 18
j_call: TRBJ2-1
cdr3_aa: CASSQWHLGTSGSDEQFF

v_call: TRBV12-3/TRBV12-4
cdr3_length: 12
j_call: TRBJ1-5
cdr3_aa: CASSLTNQPQHF

v_call: TRBV5-1
cdr3_length: 15
j_call: TRBJ2-7
cdr3_aa: CASSLVSGGMYEQYF

v_call: TRBV7-2
cdr3_length: 13
j_call: TRBJ1-1
cdr3_aa: CASSPGQNTEAFF

v_call: TRBV7-9
cdr3_length: 12
j_call: TRBJ1-2
cdr3_aa: CASSLGQYGYTF

v_call: TRBV4-1
cdr3_length: 16
j_call: TRBJ1-1
cdr3_aa: CASSQKTGRGNTEAFF

v_call: TRBV30
cdr3_length: 15
j_call: TRBJ1-4
cdr3_aa: CAWSQGQGVREKLFF

v_call: TRBV7-8
cdr3_length: 17
j_call: TRBJ2-7
cdr3_aa: CASSANPDRTGTYEQYF

v_call: TRBV25-1
cdr3_length: 14
j_call: TRBJ2-7
cdr3_aa: CASSEGGGGYEQYF

v_call: TRBV19
cdr3_length: 13
j_call: TRBJ2-5
cdr3_aa: CASSITRQETQYF

v_call: TRBV4-1
cdr3_length: 14
j_call: TRBJ1-2
cdr3_aa: CASSQVLINYGYTF

v_call: TRBV30
cdr3_length: 15
j_call: TRBJ2-1
cdr3_aa: CAWRRGQANYNEQFF

v_call: TRBV18
cdr3_length: 14
j_call: TRBJ2-7
cdr3_aa: CASSPGTSGYEQYF

v_call: TRBV14
cdr3_length: 13
j_call: TRBJ1-1
cdr3_aa: CASSLLLGQEAFF

v_call: TRBV7-3
cdr3_length: 15
j_call: TRBJ2-1
cdr3_aa: CASSPQASLNNEQFF

v_call: TRBV6-5
cdr3_length: 15
j_call: TRBJ2-1
cdr3_aa: CASSLTGVSYNEQFF

v_call: TRBV13
cdr3_length: 14
j_call: TRBJ2-3
cdr3_aa: CASSSRGGTDTQYF

v_call: TRBV4-1
cdr3_length: 14
j_call: TRBJ2-1
cdr3_aa: CASSPGLTSGEQFF

v_call: TRBV5-1
cdr3_length: 15
j_call: TRBJ1-1
cdr3_aa: CASSLGGTMNTEAFF

v_call: TRBV5-4
cdr3_length: 16
j_call: TRBJ1-3
cdr3_aa: CASSPGDRAAGNTIYF

v_call: TRBV5-8
cdr3_length: 17
j_call: TRBJ2-1
cdr3_aa: CASSPNPRGLSYNEQFF

v_call: TRBV18
cdr3_length: 15
j_call: TRBJ2-7
cdr3_aa: CASSPEHGVTYEQYF

v_call: TRBV28
cdr3_length: 12
j_call: TRBJ1-2
cdr3_aa: CASSSGIRRTTF

v_call: TRBV7-2
cdr3_length: 16
j_call: TRBJ1-5
cdr3_aa: CASSLGYRGRNQPQHF